This T cell receptor beta chain appears in the sequencing data of a study of cytomegalovirus exposure and HLA in healthy donors. Study-wide background: Within the Caucasian-associated ancestry cluster were under 85% of the approximately 400 genotyped donors.

The study, taken as a whole, reports: Associated with HLA alleles at 0.05 false discovery rate in a later analysis were 17,000 or so TCR beta sequences. The dataset shows that most TCR sequences were rare, while some public TCRs occurred in many donors. Reportedly, fewer N-insertions than the roughly 600-donor mean appeared in an Asian-associated ancestry cluster in a later analysis.

This CDR3 spans 16 amino acids. The ends lost 1 base at V and 0 bases at J; junction bases unmatched: 3. Germline CDR1 SGHTA, CDR2 FQGTGA. Concerning this clone: Antigen specificity is unknown.

The primer mix had 60 Vbeta and 13 Jbeta primers. The table came from immunoSEQ multiplex PCR; TCRdb's copy has only in-frame clones and leaves some out. This table has under 200,000 clones, 87% appearing once. The chain joins TRBV7-3 to TRBJ2-3, with 8 bases identical to TRBD2. Sequenced input: PBMCs. This TCR derives from a woman aged 30 to 39 in good health and CMV-seronegative. This CDR3 reads CASSLRAGGSTDTQYF. The CDR3 coding sequence is TGTGCCAGCAGCTTAAGGGCGGGAGGAAGCACAGATACGCAGTATTTT.